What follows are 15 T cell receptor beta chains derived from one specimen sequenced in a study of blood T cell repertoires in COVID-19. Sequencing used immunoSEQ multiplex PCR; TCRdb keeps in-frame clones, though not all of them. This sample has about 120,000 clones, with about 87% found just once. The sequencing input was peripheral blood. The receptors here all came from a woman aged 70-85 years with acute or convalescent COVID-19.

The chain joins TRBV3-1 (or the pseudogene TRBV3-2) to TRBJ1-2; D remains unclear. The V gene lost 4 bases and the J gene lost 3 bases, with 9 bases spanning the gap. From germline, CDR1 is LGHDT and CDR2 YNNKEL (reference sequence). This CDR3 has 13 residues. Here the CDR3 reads CASSPPTDYGYTF. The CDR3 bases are TGTGCCAGCAGCCCCCCCACGGACTATGGCTACACCTTC.

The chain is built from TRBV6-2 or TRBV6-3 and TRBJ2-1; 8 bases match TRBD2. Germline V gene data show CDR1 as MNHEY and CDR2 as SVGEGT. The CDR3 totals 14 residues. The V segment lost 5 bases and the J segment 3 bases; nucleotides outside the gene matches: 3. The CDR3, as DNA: TGTGCCAGCAGTCTTAGCGGGGACTACAATGAGCAGTTCTTC. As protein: CASSLSGDYNEQFF.

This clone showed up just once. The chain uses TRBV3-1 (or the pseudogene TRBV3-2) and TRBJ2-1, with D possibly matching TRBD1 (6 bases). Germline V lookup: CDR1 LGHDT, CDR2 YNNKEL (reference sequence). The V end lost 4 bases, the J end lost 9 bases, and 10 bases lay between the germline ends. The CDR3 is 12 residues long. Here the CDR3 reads CASSPGQLEQFF. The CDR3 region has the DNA TGTGCCAGCAGCCCTGGACAGCTTGAGCAGTTCTTC.

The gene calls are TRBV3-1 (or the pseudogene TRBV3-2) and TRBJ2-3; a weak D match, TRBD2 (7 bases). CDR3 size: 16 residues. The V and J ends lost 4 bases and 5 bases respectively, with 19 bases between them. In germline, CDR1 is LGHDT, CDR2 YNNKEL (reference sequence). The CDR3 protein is CASSLARGGAEDTQYF. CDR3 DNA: TGTGCCAGCAGCCTAGCGAGAGGGGGGGCCGAAGATACGCAGTATTTT.

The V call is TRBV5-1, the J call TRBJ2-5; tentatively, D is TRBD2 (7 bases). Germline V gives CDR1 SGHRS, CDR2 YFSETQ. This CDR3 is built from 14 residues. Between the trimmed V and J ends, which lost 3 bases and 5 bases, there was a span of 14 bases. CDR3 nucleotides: TGCGCCAGCAGCTGGGGGGGCTGGTTGGAGACCCAGTACTTC. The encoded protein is CASSWGGWLETQYF.

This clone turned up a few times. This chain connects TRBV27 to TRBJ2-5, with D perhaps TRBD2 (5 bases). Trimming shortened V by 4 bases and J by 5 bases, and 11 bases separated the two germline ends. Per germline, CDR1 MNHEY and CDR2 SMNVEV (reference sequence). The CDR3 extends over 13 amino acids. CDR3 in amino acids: CASSYSRDETQYF. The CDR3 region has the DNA TGTGCCAGCAGTTACTCCCGGGATGAGACCCAGTACTTC.

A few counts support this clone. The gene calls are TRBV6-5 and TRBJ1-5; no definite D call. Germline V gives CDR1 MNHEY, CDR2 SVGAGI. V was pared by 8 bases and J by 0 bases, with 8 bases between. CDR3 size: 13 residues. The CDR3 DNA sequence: TGTGCCAGCGCGCTCTATAGCAATCAGCCCCAGCATTTT. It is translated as CASALYSNQPQHF.

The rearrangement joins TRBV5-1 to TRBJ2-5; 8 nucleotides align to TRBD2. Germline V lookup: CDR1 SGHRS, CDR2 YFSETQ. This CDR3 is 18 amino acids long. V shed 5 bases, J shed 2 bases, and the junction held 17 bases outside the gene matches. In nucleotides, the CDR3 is TGCGCCAGCAGGTCGCAAGATGCTCCGGGGGGGTCGCAAGAGACCCAGTACTTC. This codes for CASRSQDAPGGSQETQYF.

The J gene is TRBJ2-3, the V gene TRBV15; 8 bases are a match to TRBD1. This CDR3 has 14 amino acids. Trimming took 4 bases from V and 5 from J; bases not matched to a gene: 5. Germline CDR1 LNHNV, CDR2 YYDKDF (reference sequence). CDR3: CATSMRTGKDTQYF. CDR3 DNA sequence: TGTGCCACCAGCATGCGGACAGGGAAAGATACGCAGTATTTT.

CDR3 in amino acids: CASSEDPGAYEQYF. The CDR3 coding sequence is TGTGCCAGCAGTGAAGACCCAGGGGCCTACGAGCAGTACTTC. The chain recombines TRBV6-1 with TRBJ2-7; a weak D match, TRBD1 (6 bases). Per germline, CDR1 MNHNS and CDR2 SASEGT. V was trimmed by 1 base and J by 2 bases, leaving 9 bases between them. The length of the CDR3 is 14 residues.

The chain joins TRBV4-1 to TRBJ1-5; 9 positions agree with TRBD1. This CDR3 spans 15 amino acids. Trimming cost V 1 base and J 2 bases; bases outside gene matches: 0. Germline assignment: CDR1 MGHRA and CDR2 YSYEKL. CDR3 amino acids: CASSQGQGGNQPQHF. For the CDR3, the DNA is TGCGCCAGCAGCCAAGGACAGGGGGGCAATCAGCCCCAGCATTTT.

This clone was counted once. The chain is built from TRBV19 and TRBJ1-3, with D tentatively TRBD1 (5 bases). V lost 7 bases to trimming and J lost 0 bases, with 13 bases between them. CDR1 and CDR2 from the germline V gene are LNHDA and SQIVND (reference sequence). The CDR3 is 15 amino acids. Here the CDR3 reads CASMGRTFSGNTIYF. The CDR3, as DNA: TGTGCCAGTATGGGGCGGACCTTCTCTGGAAACACCATATATTTT.

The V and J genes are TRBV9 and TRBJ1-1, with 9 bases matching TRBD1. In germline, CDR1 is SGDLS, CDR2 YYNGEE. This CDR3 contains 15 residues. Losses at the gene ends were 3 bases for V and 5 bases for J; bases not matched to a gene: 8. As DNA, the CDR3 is TGTGCCAGCAGCGGGCGACAGGGGGTTGGAACTGAAGCTTTCTTT. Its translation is CASSGRQGVGTEAFF.

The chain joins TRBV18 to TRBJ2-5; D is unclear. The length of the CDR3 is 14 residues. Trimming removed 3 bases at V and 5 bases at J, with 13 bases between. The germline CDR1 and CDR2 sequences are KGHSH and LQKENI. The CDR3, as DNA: TGTGCCAGCTCACCGAGTCTATCGATGGAGACCCAGTACTTC. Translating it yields CASSPSLSMETQYF.

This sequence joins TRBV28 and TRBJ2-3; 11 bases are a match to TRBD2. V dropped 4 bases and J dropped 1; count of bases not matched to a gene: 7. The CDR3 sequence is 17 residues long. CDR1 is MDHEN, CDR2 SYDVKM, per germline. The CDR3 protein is CASSWFSGGAGTDTQYF. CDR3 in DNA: TGTGCCAGCAGTTGGTTTAGCGGGGGGGCAGGCACAGATACGCAGTATTTT.